A single sample is the source of the 11 T cell receptor beta chains below, sequenced in a study of blood T cell repertoires in COVID-19. Repertoires were generated with immunoSEQ multiplex PCR, while TCRdb's copy carries only in-frame clones and drops some. The repertoire consists of 200,000 to 300,000 clones, with approximately 80% occurring once and the leading ten covering roughly 8%. The specimen sequenced was peripheral blood. Every receptor here comes from an elderly woman with COVID-19, enrolled during active disease.

This sequence joins TRBV19 and TRBJ2-2; D may be TRBD1 (8 bases). Germline assignment: CDR1 LNHDA and CDR2 SQIVND (reference sequence). V lost 4 bases and J 7 bases, leaving 22 bases between the germline ends. The CDR3 covers 17 residues. CDR3 bases: TGTGCCAGTAGTACCCTGACTACCTACAGGGGGGGCGGGGAGCTGTTTTTT. This codes for CASSTLTTYRGGGELFF.

The rearrangement joins TRBV9 to TRBJ2-1; possible D gene TRBD2, 6 bases. Trimming removed 5 bases from V and 7 bases from J, with 10 bases in between. Germline V gene sequence: CDR1 SGDLS, CDR2 YYNGEE. The CDR3 is 12 residues long. CDR3 sequence: CASSLSGNEQFF. CDR3 nucleotides: TGTGCCAGCAGTCTTAGCGGTAATGAGCAGTTCTTC.

The V call is TRBV24-1, the J call TRBJ1-2; 7 nucleotides line up with TRBD1. The CDR3 runs to 14 residues. The J segment lost 6 bases and the V segment lost 3 bases, leaving 6 bases of the junction unmatched. Germline V lookup: CDR1 KGHDR, CDR2 SFDVKD. In nucleotides, the CDR3 is TGTGCCACCAGTGATCCGAAGGGACAGCATGGCTACACCTTC. Translation: CATSDPKGQHGYTF.

The chain carries TRBV5-4 and TRBJ2-5; a weak D match, TRBD1 (6 bases). The CDR3 is 14 amino acids. Trimming left V 0 bases short and J 5 bases short, with 11 bases between. From germline, CDR1 is SGHNT and CDR2 YYREEE (reference sequence). CDR3 DNA: TGTGCCAGCAGCTTGGCGACAGGTTGGGAGACCCAGTACTTC. Translated: CASSLATGWETQYF.

The V gene is TRBV19, the J gene TRBJ1-1; D is perhaps TRBD1 (5 bases). Germline CDR1 reads LNHDA; CDR2 reads SQIVND (reference sequence). The CDR3 extends over 12 amino acids. Trimming shortened V by 3 bases and J by 5 bases, and 7 bases separated the two germline ends. CDR3 sequence (DNA): TGTGCCAGTAGTATTCAGGGAACTGAAGCTTTCTTT. It codes for CASSIQGTEAFF.

The V gene is TRBV24-1, the J gene TRBJ2-1, with D maybe TRBD2 (5 bases). The V gene's germline CDR1 is KGHDR and CDR2 SFDVKD. V was shortened by 4 bases and J by 6 bases, with 12 bases between the two germline ends. The CDR3 spans 14 residues. CDR3 DNA: TGTGCCACCAGTGACCGCGGGTCGGGCAATGAGCAGTTCTTC. Amino acid sequence: CATSDRGSGNEQFF.

The gene calls are TRBV10-3 and TRBJ1-4, with 8 bases fitting TRBD1. The CDR3 is 14 amino acids. Germline trimming cut 2 bases from V and 10 bases from J; bases unmatched to any gene: 6. In germline, CDR1 is ENHRY, CDR2 SYGVKD. The CDR3 protein is CAISERGTGGKLFF. The CDR3 nucleotides are TGTGCCATCAGTGAGAGGGGGACAGGCGGAAAACTGTTTTTT.

The V and J genes are TRBV5-1 and TRBJ1-6, with 10 bases fitting TRBD1. This CDR3 has 15 residues. J was trimmed by 5 bases and V by 3 bases; bases with no gene match: 2. Germline CDR1 reads SGHRS; CDR2 reads YFSETQ. Here the CDR3 DNA reads TGCGCCAGCAGCTACGGACAGGGGGATAATTCACCCCTCCACTTT. Its translation: CASSYGQGDNSPLHF.

The V gene is TRBV10-3, the J gene TRBJ2-1, with TRBD2 matching over 10 bases. The CDR3 spans 13 residues. After removal of 8 bases from V and 7 bases from J, the junction contained 5 bases not matched to a gene. Germline CDR1 and CDR2: ENHRY and SYGVKD. CDR3 sequence (DNA): TGTGCCATCGGGGGACTAGCGAATAATGAGCAGTTCTTC. Its translation: CAIGGLANNEQFF.

This clone was seen more than once but under ten times. V is TRBV10-1 and J is TRBJ2-5; the match to TRBD2 covers 9 bases. Trimming cost V 1 base and J 5 bases; bases outside gene matches: 5. Germline CDR1 reads WNHNN; CDR2 reads SYGVQD (reference sequence). This CDR3 is 15 amino acids long. The DNA of the CDR3 is TGCGCCAGCAGTGAGTTTAGCGGGGGAGCGGAGACCCAGTACTTC. Amino acid sequence: CASSEFSGGAETQYF.

The genes are TRBV15 and TRBJ1-2; D is possibly TRBD1 (6 bases). The CDR3 is 15 amino acids. Germline loops: CDR1 LNHNV, CDR2 YYDKDF (reference sequence). V was pared by 0 bases and J by 4 bases, with 12 bases between. The CDR3 coding sequence is TGTGCCACCAGCAGAGAGACAGGTTCCAGCTATGGCTACACCTTC. Translated, it gives CATSRETGSSYGYTF.